Following are 20 T cell receptor beta chains from one sample sequenced in a study of T-cell reconstitution after alpha-beta-depleted transplantation in children. Preparation of the TCRbeta library used unique molecular identifiers. TCRdb re-derived calls from the PCR reads in MiXCR, one entry per CDR3 protein. The sample carries 420,000 or so distinct CDR3 sequences, roughly 10% recorded once. The source was PBMCs from the stem cell graft donor, collected from the stem cell graft. These receptors were collected from a human donor who donated a stem cell graft to a child with acute myeloid leukemia.

The rearrangement joins TRBV30 to TRBJ1-3; D is undetermined. The CDR3 totals 12 residues. CDR1 and CDR2 from the germline V gene are GTSNPN and SVGIG (reference sequence). The germline V and J ends were trimmed by 5 bases and 0 bases, with 5 bases remaining between them. DNA for the CDR3: TGTGCCTGGCGGGTCTCTGGAAACACCATATATTTT. Translation gives CAWRVSGNTIYF.

Ten or more counts support this clonotype. The chain is built from TRBV7-2 and TRBJ1-1, with a possible D match to TRBD1 (5 bases). The V and J ends lost 6 bases and 6 bases respectively, with 17 bases between them. This CDR3 is 14 amino acids long. CDR1 and CDR2 from the germline V gene are SGHTA and FQGNSA. This chain's CDR3 is CASSKYQGMAEAFF. For the CDR3, the DNA is TGTGCCAGCAGTAAATATCAGGGAATGGCTGAAGCTTTCTTT.

The chain joins TRBV2 to TRBJ2-4; D may be TRBD1 (6 bases). The CDR3 length is 19 residues. Germline V gene sequence: CDR1 SNHLY, CDR2 FYNNEI. V was trimmed by 8 bases and J by 0 bases, leaving 26 bases between them. CDR3 loop: CASRDLGAGATVAKNIQYF. In nucleotides, the CDR3 is TGTGCCAGCCGAGACCTCGGGGCAGGGGCGACTGTAGCCAAAAACATTCAGTACTTC.

V and J are TRBV6-2 or TRBV6-3 and TRBJ2-3; TRBD1 matches 10 bases. The germline V gene encodes CDR1 MNHEY and CDR2 SVGEGT. The CDR3 is 20 amino acids. With V trimmed by 0 bases and J by 0 bases, 12 bases remained unmatched. CDR3 in amino acids: CASSYSGRGQGWTSTDTQYF. Here the CDR3 DNA reads TGTGCCAGCAGTTACTCGGGACGGGGACAGGGGTGGACTAGCACAGATACGCAGTATTTT.

This clonotype was seen at least ten times. V and J are TRBV5-1 and TRBJ1-1; D possibly corresponds to TRBD1 (6 bases). V lost 5 bases to trimming and J lost 1 base, with 9 bases between them. CDR3 length equals 13 residues. The germline V gene encodes CDR1 SGHRS and CDR2 YFSETQ. The CDR3 DNA reads as TGCGCCAGCAGGGGGGCCTCGAACACTGAAGCTTTCTTT. This codes for CASRGASNTEAFF. Using reference TRBV5-1 and TRBJ1-1 for the parts outside the CDR3, the full variable domain is KAGVTQTPRYLIKTRGQQVTLSCSPISGHRSVSWYQQTPGQGLQFLFEYFSETQRNKGNFPGRFSGRQFSNSRSEMNVSTLELGDSALYLCASRGASNTEAFFGQGTRLTVV.

Many counts were recorded for this clonotype. This rearrangement joins TRBV20-1 to TRBJ2-1; 10 bases are a match to TRBD2. CDR1 and CDR2 (germline): DFQATT, SNEGSKA (reference sequence). Trimming cost V 3 bases and J 0 bases; bases outside gene matches: 5. The CDR3 sequence is 16 residues long. The CDR3 nucleotides are TGCAGTGCTAGTAAAACTAGCGGGACCTCCTACAATGAGCAGTTCTTC. This translates into CSASKTSGTSYNEQFF.

The gene calls are TRBV19 and TRBJ1-2; 7 bases line up with TRBD1. Germline V gene data show CDR1 as LNHDA and CDR2 as SQIVND (reference sequence). The CDR3 length is 13 residues. Trimming removed 8 bases from V and 5 bases from J; junction bases left unmatched: 8. The CDR3 sequence: CASSRTGLYGYTF. The CDR3 DNA is TGTGCCAGTTCTCGGACAGGATTATATGGCTACACCTTC.

The chain combines TRBV3-1 with TRBJ2-7; the match to TRBD2 covers 7 bases. Germline V gene sequence: CDR1 LGHDT, CDR2 YNNKEL (reference sequence). The CDR3 has 15 residues. Trimming at V came to 5 bases and at J to 0 bases, leaving 7 bases not matched to a gene. CDR3 residues: CASSGGGTFSYEQYV. The CDR3 coding sequence is TGTGCCAGCAGCGGCGGGGGAACCTTCTCCTACGAGCAGTACGTC.

This clonotype turned up a few times. The chain employs TRBV18 and TRBJ1-4; D not resolved. The CDR3 extends over 13 amino acids. The germline V gene encodes CDR1 KGHSH and CDR2 LQKENI. Deletions cut 1 base from V and 6 bases from J, with 6 bases between. The CDR3: CASSPQRYEKLFF. CDR3 DNA: TGTGCCAGCTCACCACAGCGATATGAAAAACTGTTTTTT. Filled out from reference TRBV18 and TRBJ1-4, the complete variable domain reads NAGVMQNPRHLVRRRGQEARLRCSPMKGHSHVYWYRQLPEEGLKFMVYLQKENIIDESGMPKERFSAEFPKEGPSILRIQQVVRGDSAAYFCASSPQRYEKLFFGSGTQLSVL.

This clonotype was detected many times. The chain joins TRBV20-1 to TRBJ1-3; TRBD1 might be the D (5 bases). The CDR3 contains 13 residues. CDR1 is DFQATT, CDR2 SNEGSKA, per germline (reference sequence). The ends were cut back, 6 bases at V and 2 bases at J, with 11 bases in the middle. In nucleotides, the CDR3 is TGCAGTGCGAGGGGCCTGGCTGGAAACACCATATATTTT. Its protein is CSARGLAGNTIYF.

This clonotype was counted many times. The gene calls are TRBV5-1 and TRBJ2-3; D possibly matches TRBD1 or TRBD2 (5 bases each). The germline V and J ends were trimmed by 4 bases and 5 bases, with 11 bases remaining between them. The CDR3 totals 13 residues. Germline-derived CDR1 and CDR2 are SGHRS and YFSETQ. In DNA, the CDR3 is TGCGCCAGCAGCCGGGACGTCGGAGATACGCAGTATTTT. Translated, it gives CASSRDVGDTQYF. Filled out from reference TRBV5-1 and TRBJ2-3, the complete variable domain reads KAGVTQTPRYLIKTRGQQVTLSCSPISGHRSVSWYQQTPGQGLQFLFEYFSETQRNKGNFPGRFSGRQFSNSRSEMNVSTLELGDSALYLCASSRDVGDTQYFGPGTRLTVL.

This clonotype has more than one count but fewer than ten. V gene TRBV20-1 combines with J gene TRBJ2-5, with 12 bases identical to TRBD2. Germline CDR1 and CDR2: DFQATT and SNEGSKA (reference sequence). Germline trimming cut 0 bases from V and 6 bases from J; bases unmatched to any gene: 11. CDR3 length equals 17 residues. The CDR3: CSARDRRLAGGRKTQYF. The CDR3 DNA is TGCAGTGCTAGAGATCGGCGCCTAGCGGGGGGGAGGAAGACCCAGTACTTC.

This clonotype has just a few counts. The rearrangement joins TRBV21-1 to TRBJ2-1; the table names TRBD2, a call not compared with the DNA. TRBV21-1 constitutes a pseudogene. This CDR3 comprises 14 residues. The CDR3 coding sequence is TGTGCCAGCAGGTGTGACTCGGGGGGGAATGAGCAGTTCTTC. It is translated as CASRCDSGGNEQFF.

This clonotype has a handful of counts. The chain is built from TRBV20-1 and TRBJ2-1; TRBD1 might be the D (5 bases). The V gene lost 0 bases and the J gene lost 2 bases, with 11 bases spanning the gap. Germline values: CDR1 DFQATT, CDR2 SNEGSKA (reference sequence). The CDR3 is 15 amino acids. In DNA form, the CDR3 reads TGCAGTGCTAGAGACCCAGGGTCACCCTACAATGAGCAGTTCTTC. Its protein product is CSARDPGSPYNEQFF.

Only a few counts were recorded for this clonotype. The J gene is TRBJ1-2, the V gene TRBV28; no firm D call. The germline V gene has CDR1 MDHEN and CDR2 SYDVKM. CDR3 size: 14 residues. Trimming stripped 7 bases from V and 5 bases from J, with 17 bases between. The CDR3 region is CASTKGRVGYGYTF. CDR3 DNA sequence: TGTGCCAGCACCAAAGGGAGGGTGGGATATGGCTACACCTTC.

This clonotype occurred a few times. The chain joins TRBV20-1 to TRBJ1-3; a weak D match, TRBD1 (5 bases). From germline, CDR1 is DFQATT and CDR2 SNEGSKA (reference sequence). V lost 1 base to trimming and J lost 2 bases, with 15 bases between them. There are 16 residues in the CDR3. CDR3 loop: CSARAFVGATGNTIYF. As DNA, the CDR3 is TGCAGTGCTAGAGCTTTTGTTGGGGCTACTGGAAACACCATATATTTT.

This clonotype was detected ten times or more. The V and J genes are TRBV27 and TRBJ2-7; D gene ambiguous. Germline loops: CDR1 MNHEY, CDR2 SMNVEV (reference sequence). This CDR3 has 13 residues. V lost 6 bases and J lost 1, with 10 bases in between. CDR3 DNA sequence: TGTGCCAGCAGGCAGCTGGGTTCCTACGAGCAGTACGTC. This codes for CASRQLGSYEQYV.

The chain carries TRBV7-2 and TRBJ2-7; the D call may be TRBD1 or TRBD2 (5 bases each). V lost 2 bases and J lost 5, with 10 bases in between. The germline V gene encodes CDR1 SGHTA and CDR2 FQGNSA. This CDR3 is 13 amino acids long. The CDR3 sequence is CASSLMRGHEQYF. CDR3 DNA: TGTGCCAGCAGCTTAATGAGGGGCCACGAGCAGTACTTC.

The chain links TRBV20-1 to TRBJ2-2; 16 bases are shared with TRBD2. This CDR3 is built from 16 residues. After removal of 4 bases from V and 3 bases from J, the junction contained 2 bases not matched to a gene. Germline CDR1 and CDR2: DFQATT and SNEGSKA (reference sequence). The CDR3 bases are TGCAGTGCTACCGGGACTAGCGGGGGGGACACCGGGGAGCTGTTTTTT. Translation gives CSATGTSGGDTGELFF.

This clonotype was counted a few times. The CDR3 region has the DNA TGTGCTAGTGCCTTCGGACTAGCGGGAGGGTCCGAGCAGTACTTC. Protein product: CASAFGLAGGSEQYF. The chain employs TRBV12-5 and TRBJ2-7; 15 bases align to TRBD2. CDR1 and CDR2 from the germline V gene are LGHNT and FRNRAP. J was trimmed by 6 bases and V by 7 bases; bases with no gene match: 7. This CDR3 region has 15 residues.